In this sample, the clone carrying this T cell receptor beta chain turned up many times. What it binds is not known. Construction of TCR beta libraries relied on iRepertoire HTBI primers and on Arm-PCR targeting CDR3 regions. One entry per CDR3 protein results from TCRdb running MiXCR on the multiplex PCR reads. There are hundreds of thousands of distinct CDR3 sequences in the sample; 20% to 25% occur only once, and about an eighth lies in the top ten. The sample is drawn from a study of regulatory T cells in long-lasting Graves disease. Study overall: Persistent cases were those of Graves' disease that involved over 5 years of antithyroid drugs with positive TSH receptor antibodies.

The CDR3 consists of 14 residues. Germline V gives CDR1 DFQATT, CDR2 SNEGSKA (reference sequence). V lost 3 bases to trimming and J lost 2 bases, with 13 bases between them. Regarding the study as a whole: The study found TRBV28, TRBJ1-2 and TRBJ2-5 favored in persistent disease.

This sample's time point: persistent/refractory GD, antithyroid drugs over 5 years with positive TRAb. The TCR library used RNA extracted from PBMCs. The authors drew patients from an endocrinology department in Xi'an, China. The clonotype comes from a female donor with Graves disease. Sequencing used peripheral blood mononuclear cells (PBMCs), obtained when the disease was refractory, from a patient treated with antithyroid drugs. V and J are TRBV20-1 and TRBJ2-5, with D hard to call. DNA for the CDR3: TGCAGTGCTAGCCGGGCTCTCCTACAAGAGACCCAGTACTTC. Protein product: CSASRALLQETQYF.